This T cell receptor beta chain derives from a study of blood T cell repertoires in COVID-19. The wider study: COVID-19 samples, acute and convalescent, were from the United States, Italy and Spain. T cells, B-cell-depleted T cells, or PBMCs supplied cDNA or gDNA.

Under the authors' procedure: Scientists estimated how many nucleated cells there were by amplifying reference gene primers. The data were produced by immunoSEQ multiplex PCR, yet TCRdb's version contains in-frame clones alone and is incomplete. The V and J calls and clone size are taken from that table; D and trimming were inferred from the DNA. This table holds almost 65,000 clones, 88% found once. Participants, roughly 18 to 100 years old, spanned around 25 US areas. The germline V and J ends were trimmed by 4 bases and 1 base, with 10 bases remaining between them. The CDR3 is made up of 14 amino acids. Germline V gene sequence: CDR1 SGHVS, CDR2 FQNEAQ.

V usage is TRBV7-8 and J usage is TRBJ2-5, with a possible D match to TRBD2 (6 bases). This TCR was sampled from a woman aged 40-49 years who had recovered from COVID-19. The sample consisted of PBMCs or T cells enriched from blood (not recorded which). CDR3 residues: CASSSGTFQETQYF. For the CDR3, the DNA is TGTGCCAGCAGCTCCGGGACTTTCCAAGAGACCCAGTACTTC.